This TCR beta chain is from a study of T cells after yellow fever vaccination. Overall study results and limits: The booster response re-showed most primary clones: over 95% CD4, approximately 85% CD8. Contaminating bulk clonotypes could be abundant in FACS-sorted repertoires.

The CDR3 is made up of 15 amino acids. Germline CDR1 reads MNHEY; CDR2 reads SMNVEV (reference sequence). V lost 8 bases, J lost 2 bases, and 9 bases stayed unmatched. MiXCR was run by TCRdb on the 5' RACE reads, yielding one entry per CDR3 protein. The sample contains roughly 30,000 distinct CDR3 sequences, approximately 6% of which appear only once. This sample comprised PBMCs, either bulk or a sorted T-cell subset (CD4+, CD8+, memory, or dextramer-sorted; not recorded which), obtained on the day of the yellow fever booster vaccination. The origin of this receptor is a man between 25 and 39 years old who received the YFV17D yellow fever vaccine. The J gene is TRBJ2-3, the V gene TRBV27, with TRBD2 matching over 8 bases. The chain's CDR3 is CASGNGRGDTDTQYF. The CDR3 bases are TGTGCCAGCGGGAACGGGAGGGGGGACACAGATACGCAGTATTTT.